This record concerns one T cell receptor (beta chain) sequence. PCR employed 60 Vbeta and 13 Jbeta primers. How the authors handled the data: In a later analysis, of around 83 million unique beta chains, around 11 million appeared in at least two donors. Assay used: immunoSEQ multiplex PCR; TCRdb lists only in-frame clones, some missing. V and J calls and clone size follow that table, whereas D and trimming were derived from the DNA. This table has around 94,000 clones, approximately 88% appearing once. This entry comes from a study of cytomegalovirus exposure and HLA in healthy donors. The CDR3 has 14 amino acids. The V segment lost 5 bases and the J segment 7 bases; nucleotides outside the gene matches: 10. Germline V gives CDR1 SNHLY, CDR2 FYNNEI.

The sequencing input was PBMCs. The clonotype was recovered from a man younger than 35 in good health and CMV-seronegative. The chain carries TRBV2 and TRBJ1-2, with 7 bases identical to TRBD1. The DNA for the CDR3 is TGTGCCAGCAGTCATTCGAAGGGGGCGAGTGGCTACACCTTC. This codes for CASSHSKGASGYTF.